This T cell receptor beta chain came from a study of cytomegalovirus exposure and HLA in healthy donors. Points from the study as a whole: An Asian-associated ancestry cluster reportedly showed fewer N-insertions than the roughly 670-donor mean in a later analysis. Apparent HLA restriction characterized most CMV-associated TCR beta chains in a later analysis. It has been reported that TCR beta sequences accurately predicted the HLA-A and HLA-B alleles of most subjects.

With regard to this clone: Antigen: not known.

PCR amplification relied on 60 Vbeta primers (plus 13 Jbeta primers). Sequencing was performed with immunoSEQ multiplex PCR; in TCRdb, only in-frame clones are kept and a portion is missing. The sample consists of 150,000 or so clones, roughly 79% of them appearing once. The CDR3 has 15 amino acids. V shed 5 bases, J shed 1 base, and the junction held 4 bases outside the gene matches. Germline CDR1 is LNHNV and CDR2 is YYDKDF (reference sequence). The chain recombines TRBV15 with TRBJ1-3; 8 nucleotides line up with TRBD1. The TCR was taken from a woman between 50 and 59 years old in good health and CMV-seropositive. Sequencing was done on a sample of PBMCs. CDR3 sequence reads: CATSPRQGSGNTIYF. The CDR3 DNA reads TGTGCCACCAGCCCGCGACAGGGGTCTGGAAACACCATATATTTT.